This T cell receptor beta chain stems from a study of T cell responses to AZD1222 COVID-19 vaccine. Sequencing was performed with immunoSEQ multiplex PCR; in TCRdb, only in-frame clones are kept and a portion is missing. The sample comprises 100,000 to 150,000 clones, 90% of which are singletons, and 6% to 7.5% rests with the top ten. With 5 bases removed from V and 8 bases from J, the gap between germline ends came to 24 bases. Germline values: CDR1 PRHDT, CDR2 FYEKMQ (reference sequence). The CDR3 contains 16 residues. The chain uses TRBV13 and TRBJ1-2; the D is unclear. The sequenced sample was peripheral blood, obtained on day 0 of AZD1222 vaccination. This receptor was obtained from an adult in good health. CDR3 sequence reads: CASSPTPAGYGYGYTF. CDR3 nucleotides: TGTGCCAGCAGCCCCACCCCGGCGGGGTACGGCTACGGCTACACCTTC.